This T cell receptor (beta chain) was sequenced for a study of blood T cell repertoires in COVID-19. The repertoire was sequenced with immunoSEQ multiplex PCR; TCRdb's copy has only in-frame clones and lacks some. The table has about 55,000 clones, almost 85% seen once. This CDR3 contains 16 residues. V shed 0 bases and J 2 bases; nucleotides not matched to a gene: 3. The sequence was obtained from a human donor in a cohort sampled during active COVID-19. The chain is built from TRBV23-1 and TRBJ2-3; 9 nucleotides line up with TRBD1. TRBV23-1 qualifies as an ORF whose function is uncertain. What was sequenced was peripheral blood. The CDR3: CASSQSPQGATDTQYF. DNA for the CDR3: TGCGCCAGCAGTCAATCGCCACAGGGGGCCACAGATACGCAGTATTTT.